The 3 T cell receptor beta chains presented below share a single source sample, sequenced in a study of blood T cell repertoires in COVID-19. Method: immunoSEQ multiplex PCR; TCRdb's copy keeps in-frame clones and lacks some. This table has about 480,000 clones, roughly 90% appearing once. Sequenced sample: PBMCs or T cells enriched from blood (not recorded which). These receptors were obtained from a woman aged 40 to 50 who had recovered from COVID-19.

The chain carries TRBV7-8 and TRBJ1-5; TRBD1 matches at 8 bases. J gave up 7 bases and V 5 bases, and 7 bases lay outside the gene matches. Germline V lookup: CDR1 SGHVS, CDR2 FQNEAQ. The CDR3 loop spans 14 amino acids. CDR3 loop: CASSTRGPEQPQHF. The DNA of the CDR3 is TGTGCCAGCAGCACCAGGGGGCCGGAACAGCCCCAGCATTTT.

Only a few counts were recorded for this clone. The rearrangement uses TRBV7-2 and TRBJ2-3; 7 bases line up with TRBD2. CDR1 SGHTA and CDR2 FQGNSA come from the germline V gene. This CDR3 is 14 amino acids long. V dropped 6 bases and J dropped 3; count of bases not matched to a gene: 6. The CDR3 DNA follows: TGTGCCAGCAGTCCCGGGAGGAGAACAGATACGCAGTATTTT. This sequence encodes CASSPGRRTDTQYF.

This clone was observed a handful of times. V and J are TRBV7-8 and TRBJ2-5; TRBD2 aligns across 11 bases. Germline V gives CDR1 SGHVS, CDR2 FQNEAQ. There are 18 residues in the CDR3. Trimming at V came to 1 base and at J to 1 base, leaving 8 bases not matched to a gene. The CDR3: CASSLGKGLAERQETQYF. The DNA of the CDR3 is TGTGCCAGCAGCTTAGGCAAGGGACTAGCGGAACGCCAAGAGACCCAGTACTTC.